This TCR beta chain was captured by sequencing in a study of T cells in Graves' hyperthyroidism and ophthalmopathy. RNA transcripts yielded amplified TCR beta CDR3 regions. Primed by the HTBI set, a first-round RT-PCR was run on the TCR CDR3. Each CDR3 protein is one row after TCRdb ran MiXCR on the multiplex PCR reads. The repertoire holds approximately 590,000 distinct CDR3 sequences, 15% to 19% seen once, with 7.3% in the top ten. General study points: Stable hyperthyroidism and ophthalmopathy were separated using 13 V-J signatures.

This clonotype was counted ten times or more. What it binds is unknown. From germline, CDR1 is SGHTA and CDR2 FQGNSA. CDR3 length equals 14 residues. The V and J ends lost 6 bases and 3 bases, in that order; junction bases with no gene match: 7. Subjects aged 18 to 65 presented with newly diagnosed hyperthyroidism of less than 2 months' duration. The origin of this receptor is a woman aged 25 to 39 with Graves' hyperthyroidism. The sequencing sample was made of blood. The chain joins TRBV7-2 to TRBJ2-5, with 7 bases identical to TRBD2. CDR3 bases: TGTGCCAGCAGTTATTGGGACTACGAAGAGACCCAGTACTTC. Its translation is CASSYWDYEETQYF.